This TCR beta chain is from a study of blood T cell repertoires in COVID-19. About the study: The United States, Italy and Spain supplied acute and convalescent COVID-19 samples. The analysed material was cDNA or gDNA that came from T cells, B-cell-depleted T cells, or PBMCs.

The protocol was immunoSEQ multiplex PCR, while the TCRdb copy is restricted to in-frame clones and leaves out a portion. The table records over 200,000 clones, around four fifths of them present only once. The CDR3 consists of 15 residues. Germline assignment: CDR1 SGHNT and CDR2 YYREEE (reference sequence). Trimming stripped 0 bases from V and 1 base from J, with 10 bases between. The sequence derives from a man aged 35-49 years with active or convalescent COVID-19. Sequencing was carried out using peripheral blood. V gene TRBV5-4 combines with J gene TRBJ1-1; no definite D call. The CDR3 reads CASSLGSVENTEAFF. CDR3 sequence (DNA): TGTGCCAGCAGCTTGGGTTCGGTAGAGAACACTGAAGCTTTCTTT.